These 18 T cell receptor beta chains were all obtained from the same sample, sequenced in a study of glioma-infiltrating T cells after dendritic cell vaccination. The sample's time point: after dendritic cell vaccination, including at tumor progression/relapse. Clones were read by immunoSEQ multiplex PCR, and TCRdb kept only the in-frame ones, dropping some. The table has roughly 60,000 clones, about 86% seen once; the top ten hold more than 15%. The specimen was blood, collected after dendritic cell vaccination. All receptors come from a human donor with glioblastoma.

V usage is TRBV18 and J usage is TRBJ1-2, with TRBD1 as a possible D gene (6 bases). The CDR3 spans 13 residues. Germline CDR1 is KGHSH and CDR2 is LQKENI. Trimming cost V 7 bases and J 6 bases, with 15 bases left between them. The CDR3 DNA is TGTGCCAGCTTCCCAGGGGCAGGGGATGGCTACACCTTC. It yields the protein CASFPGAGDGYTF.

This clone was recorded once. The chain uses TRBV19 and TRBJ2-1, with 7 nucleotides matching TRBD2. The J segment lost 0 bases and the V segment lost 5 bases, leaving 7 bases of the junction unmatched. The CDR3 consists of 16 residues. The germline CDR1 and CDR2 sequences are LNHDA and SQIVND (reference sequence). The CDR3 sequence: CASSPQRGSSYNEQFF. In DNA, the CDR3 is TGTGCCAGTAGTCCCCAGCGGGGTTCCTCCTACAATGAGCAGTTCTTC. The full variable domain, in which reference TRBV19 and TRBJ2-1 provide the parts outside the CDR3, is DGGITQSPKYLFRKEGQNVTLSCEQNLNHDAMYWYRQDPGQGLRLIYYSQIVNDFQKGDIAEGYSVSREKKESFPLTVTSAQKNPTAFYLCASSPQRGSSYNEQFFGPGTRLTVL.

The genes are TRBV10-3 and TRBJ2-5, with 7 bases lining up with TRBD1. TRBJ2-7 explains the end of the DNA better; the J call may be wrong. Germline-derived CDR1 and CDR2 are ENHRY and SYGVKD. The CDR3 spans 15 residues. The CDR3 DNA is TGTGCCATCAGTGACTGGGACAGAAACTCCTACGAGCAGTACTTC. It translates to CAISDWDRNSYEQYF.

V usage is TRBV5-1 and J usage is TRBJ2-3, with D possibly being TRBD2 (5 bases). CDR1 SGHRS and CDR2 YFSETQ come from the germline V gene. The CDR3 is 14 amino acids. V was trimmed by 7 bases and J by 4 bases, leaving 16 bases between them. In nucleotides, the CDR3 is TGCGCCAGCGGGAAGAGGGAATCATCAGATACGCAGTATTTT. Protein product: CASGKRESSDTQYF.

The chain employs TRBV5-4 and TRBJ1-3; perhaps TRBD1 as D (6 bases). V lost 1 base and J 3 bases, leaving 11 bases between the germline ends. Germline V lookup: CDR1 SGHNT, CDR2 YYREEE (reference sequence). The CDR3 runs 15 residues. CDR3 in DNA: TGTGCCAGCAGCTTGAAAGGGGGACGTGGAAACACCATATATTTT. Translated: CASSLKGGRGNTIYF.

This clone came up a few times. The rearrangement links TRBV7-3 to TRBJ1-3; D not resolved. The CDR3 is 13 amino acids. Trimming removed 2 bases at V and 7 bases at J, with 9 bases between. Germline CDR1 SGHTA, CDR2 FQGTGA. The DNA of the CDR3 is TGTGCCAGCAGCTTATTTATCTATAACACCATATATTTT. Protein product: CASSLFIYNTIYF.

The chain has TRBV13 and TRBJ2-5; D is possibly TRBD1 (6 bases). V gave up 5 bases and J gave up 0 bases, with 13 bases separating them. The germline V gene has CDR1 PRHDT and CDR2 FYEKMQ (reference sequence). The CDR3 is 15 residues long. In DNA form, the CDR3 reads TGTGCCAGCAGCCTGAGACAGGCCTACCAAGAGACCCAGTACTTC. Protein sequence: CASSLRQAYQETQYF.

The genes are TRBV30 and TRBJ2-5; D is undetermined. The germline V and J ends were trimmed by 2 bases and 5 bases, with 3 bases remaining between them. Germline CDR1 is GTSNPN and CDR2 is SVGIG (reference sequence). The CDR3 has 10 amino acids. CDR3 sequence: CAWSSETQYF. DNA for the CDR3: TGTGCCTGGAGTTCTGAGACCCAGTACTTC.

The genes are TRBV19 and TRBJ1-5; 9 bases map to TRBD1. Germline trimming cut 5 bases from V and 4 bases from J; bases unmatched to any gene: 12. CDR3 size: 17 residues. Looked up from germline, CDR1 is LNHDA and CDR2 is SQIVND (reference sequence). The CDR3 DNA reads as TGTGCCAGTAGTGCAGACACCGGGACAGGGTATAATCAGCCCCAGCATTTT. This gives the protein CASSADTGTGYNQPQHF.

The CDR3 is CASILTSGPQETQYF. As DNA, the CDR3 is TGTGCCAGCATCCTGACTAGCGGGCCACAAGAGACCCAGTACTTC. The V and J genes are TRBV2 and TRBJ2-5, with TRBD2 matching over 10 bases. Trimming removed 7 bases from V and 2 bases from J; junction bases left unmatched: 7. CDR3 length: 15 residues. CDR1 is SNHLY, CDR2 FYNNEI, per germline.

In this sample, this clone turned up once. The identical CDR3 is also encoded by other nucleotide sequences in the sample. This sequence joins TRBV19 and TRBJ2-7; D possibly corresponds to TRBD2 (5 bases). V was clipped by 2 bases and J by 0 bases, with 8 bases between them. This CDR3 is built from 14 residues. Germline CDR1 reads LNHDA; CDR2 reads SQIVND (reference sequence). The DNA of the CDR3 is TGTGCCAGTAGTATAAGCGGAAACTCCTACGAGCAGTACTTC. Its protein is CASSISGNSYEQYF. Together with reference TRBV19 and TRBJ2-7, the CDR3 gives the full variable domain: DGGITQSPKYLFRKEGQNVTLSCEQNLNHDAMYWYRQDPGQGLRLIYYSQIVNDFQKGDIAEGYSVSREKKESFPLTVTSAQKNPTAFYLCASSISGNSYEQYFGPGTRLTVT.

The chain links TRBV4-2 to TRBJ2-3; the match to TRBD2 covers 8 bases. The length of the CDR3 is 16 residues. With 1 base clipped from V and 1 base from J, the junction kept 4 bases outside the gene matches. In germline, CDR1 is LGHNA, CDR2 YNFKEQ. This chain's CDR3 is CASSQVFGGGTDTQYF. The CDR3 bases are TGTGCCAGCAGCCAAGTGTTCGGGGGGGGCACAGATACGCAGTATTTT.

This clone occurred a few times. The V gene is TRBV11-2, the J gene TRBJ1-2, with 7 bases matching TRBD1. There are 15 residues in the CDR3. The J segment lost 0 bases and the V segment lost 4 bases, leaving 5 bases of the junction unmatched. The germline gives CDR1 SGHAT, CDR2 FQNNGV. This CDR3 is CASSSYRGANYGYTF. CDR3 coding DNA: TGTGCCAGCAGCTCCTACAGGGGAGCTAACTATGGCTACACCTTC.

CDR3 DNA sequence: TGTGCCAGCTCACCACTTCCGGACTCTACTACATCACCCCTCCACTTT. Its protein product is CASSPLPDSTTSPLHF. V and J are TRBV18 and TRBJ1-6; D remains ambiguous. Trimming stripped 1 base from V and 10 bases from J, with 17 bases between. This CDR3 is built from 16 residues. CDR1 KGHSH and CDR2 LQKENI come from the germline V gene.

The chain has TRBV10-1 and TRBJ2-5; TRBD2 agrees at 9 bases. Germline V CDR1 and CDR2: WNHNN, SYGVQD (reference sequence). This CDR3 is built from 16 residues. Trimming removed 3 bases from V and 2 bases from J; junction bases left unmatched: 7. CDR3 sequence reads: CASSDRGTSLQETQYF. The CDR3 DNA follows: TGCGCCAGCAGTGACCGAGGGACTAGCCTACAAGAGACCCAGTACTTC.

J is TRBJ2-5 and V is TRBV11-3; 9 bases agree with TRBD1. The CDR3 spans 15 residues. Germline lookup yields CDR1 SGHNT and CDR2 YENEEA. The V gene end was trimmed by 4 bases and the J gene end by 3 bases; junction bases not matched to a gene: 6. The CDR3 DNA reads TGTGCCAGCAGCTCCAGGGACAGGGTTGAAGAGACCCAGTACTTC. This encodes CASSSRDRVEETQYF.

The rearrangement joins TRBV7-9 to TRBJ2-7, with D possibly TRBD2 on 6 matching bases. The V gene lost 0 bases and the J gene lost 7 bases, with 7 bases spanning the gap. In germline, CDR1 is SEHNR, CDR2 FQNEAQ (reference sequence). CDR3 length: 12 amino acids. The CDR3 spells CASSLAGGEQYF. The CDR3 region has the DNA TGTGCCAGCAGCTTAGCTGGAGGGGAGCAGTACTTC.

The chain couples TRBV5-1 to TRBJ2-1, with 7 bases matching TRBD1. Germline V gene lookup returns CDR1 SGHRS and CDR2 YFSETQ. Trimming took 4 bases from V and 7 from J; bases not matched to a gene: 5. This CDR3 comprises 13 residues. CDR3 amino acids: CASSALQGNEQFF. The CDR3 coding sequence is TGCGCCAGCAGCGCCCTACAGGGGAATGAGCAGTTCTTC. The full variable domain, completed using reference TRBV5-1 and TRBJ2-1, is KAGVTQTPRYLIKTRGQQVTLSCSPISGHRSVSWYQQTPGQGLQFLFEYFSETQRNKGNFPGRFSGRQFSNSRSEMNVSTLELGDSALYLCASSALQGNEQFFGPGTRLTVL.